Listed below are T cell receptor beta chains from one sample, sequenced in a study of blood T cells in healthy people across ages. TCRdb called the 5' RACE reads again in MiXCR, with one record for every CDR3 protein. The sample has over 1,500,000 distinct CDR3 sequences, roughly two fifths seen once. The sample taken for sequencing was blood. The receptor source for this set is a human donor in good health. Each CDR3 is given with its conserved first and last residue. The D gene is left open where the match is weak. Clone size is shown for a subset of rows, as once, few, many or a class of expanded clone.

J gene | D gene | clone size | V gene | CDR3 protein | CDR3 DNA
TRBJ2-7 | TRBD2 | NA | TRBV9 | CASSEGLAAGSYEQYF | TGTGCCAGCAGCGAAGGACTAGCGGCGGGCTCCTACGAGCAGTACTTC
TRBJ1-2 | NA | NA | TRBV4-2 | CASSQEVRVSYGYTF | TGTGCCAGCAGCCAAGAAGTCAGGGTTTCCTATGGCTACACCTTC
TRBJ2-1 | TRBD2 | NA | TRBV27 | CASSLFRASGVEFF | TGTGCCAGCAGTTTATTCCGTGCTAGCGGGGTAGAGTTCTTC
TRBJ1-6 | NA | few | TRBV5-5 | CASSFRGEFSYNSPLHF | TGTGCCAGCAGCTTCAGGGGCGAATTCTCCTATAATTCACCCCTCCACTTT
TRBJ2-7 | NA | many | TRBV12-3/TRBV12-4 | CASALPGTYEQYF | TGTGCCAGCGCACTCCCCGGCACCTACGAGCAGTACTTC
TRBJ2-3 | TRBD1 | few | TRBV6-2/TRBV6-3 | CASRTGQGTTDTQYF | TGTGCCAGCAGGACGGGACAGGGGACCACAGATACGCAGTATTTT
TRBJ2-7 | TRBD2 | NA | TRBV4-3 | CASSQDRGGEAYYEQYF | TGCGCCAGCAGCCAAGATCGTGGGGGGGAGGCCTACTACGAGCAGTACTTC
TRBJ2-5 | TRBD2 | few | TRBV4-2 | CASSQYAGLANQETQYF | TGTGCCAGCAGCCAGTATGCGGGACTAGCGAACCAAGAGACCCAGTACTTC
TRBJ1-3 | NA | NA | TRBV5-1 | CASSLVSALQNTIYF | TGCGCCAGCAGCTTGGTTTCGGCGCTTCAAAACACCATATATTTT
TRBJ2-5 | NA | NA | TRBV5-1 | CASSPGDFQETQYF | TGCGCCAGCAGCCCGGGGGACTTTCAAGAGACCCAGTACTTC
TRBJ2-3 | TRBD1 | few | TRBV11-1 | CASSLPTGGMTDTQYF | TGTGCCAGCAGCTTACCCACAGGGGGGATGACAGATACGCAGTATTTT
TRBJ1-5 | NA | few | TRBV24-1 | CATSDGGDQPQHF | TGTGCCACCAGTGATGGAGGGGATCAGCCCCAGCATTTT
TRBJ2-1 | TRBD2 | few | TRBV20-1 | CSATDPRGVSYNEQFF | TGCAGTGCTACAGATCCGCGGGGGGTCTCCTACAATGAGCAGTTCTTC
TRBJ2-3 | NA | NA | TRBV7-2 | CASSLYTQVPTDTQYF | TGTGCCAGCAGCTTATACACCCAAGTCCCTACAGATACGCAGTATTTT
TRBJ2-5 | NA | few | TRBV24-1 | CATSDLQGTASGETQYF | TGTGCCACCAGTGATTTGCAGGGGACCGCCTCCGGGGAGACCCAGTACTTC
TRBJ2-4 | NA | NA | TRBV18 | CASSPRGSKENIQYF | TGTGCCAGCTCACCGAGGGGGAGTAAGGAAAACATTCAGTACTTC
TRBJ1-2 | TRBD1 | NA | TRBV7-9 | CASSLSSGGSGYTF | TGTGCCAGCAGCTTATCATCAGGGGGCAGCGGCTACACCTTC
TRBJ2-3 | TRBD2 | NA | TRBV20-1 | CSARKAGGPDTRYF | TGCAGTGCTAGGAAAGCGGGGGGTCCAGATACGCGGTATTTT
TRBJ2-7 | NA | NA | TRBV2 | CASRPRPISYEQYF | TGTGCCAGCAGGCCCCGGCCTATATCCTACGAGCAGTACTTC
TRBJ2-1 | TRBD1 | few | TRBV5-1 | CASRYAGQGYNEQFF | TGCGCCAGCAGGTACGCGGGACAGGGATACAATGAGCAGTTCTTC
TRBJ2-1 | TRBD1 | NA | TRBV5-1 | CASSRQGASNPEQFF | TGCGCCAGCAGCAGACAGGGGGCGAGTAATCCTGAGCAGTTCTTC
TRBJ2-7 | NA | NA | TRBV6-5 | CASSYSIGEDYSYEQYF | TGTGCCAGCAGTTACTCGATTGGGGAGGACTACTCCTACGAGCAGTACTTC
TRBJ1-6 | NA | NA | TRBV7-9 | CASNLSQGLGSYNSPLHF | TGTGCCAGCAACTTAAGCCAGGGATTGGGTTCCTATAATTCACCCCTCCACTTT
TRBJ1-4 | NA | NA | TRBV9 | CASSVDTNEKLFF | TGTGCCAGCAGCGTAGACACTAATGAAAAACTGTTTTTT
TRBJ2-5 | NA | NA | TRBV3-1 | CASSQAPGTQYF | TGTGCCAGCAGCCAGGCACCCGGGACCCAGTACTTC
TRBJ1-2 | NA | NA | TRBV20-1 | CSARDPGAIPGYTF | TGCAGTGCTAGAGATCCGGGGGCGATCCCTGGCTACACCTTC
TRBJ2-1 | TRBD1 | NA | TRBV4-1 | CASSQVLGRGKNEQFF | TGCGCCAGCAGCCAAGTATTGGGCAGGGGGAAGAATGAGCAGTTCTTC
TRBJ1-6 | NA | few | TRBV9 | CASSPLAATPLHF | TGTGCCAGCAGCCCCCTCGCCGCGACACCCCTCCACTTT
TRBJ1-1 | TRBD1 | once | TRBV10-3 | CAIKAGTGVAEAFF | TGTGCCATCAAAGCCGGGACAGGGGTTGCTGAAGCTTTCTTT
TRBJ2-1 | TRBD2 | NA | TRBV5-1 | CASSHIAGEENEQFF | TGCGCCAGCAGCCACATAGCGGGGGAGGAGAATGAGCAGTTCTTC
TRBJ2-1 | TRBD2 | many | TRBV5-5 | CASSPSGTYNEQFF | TGTGCCAGCAGCCCCAGCGGGACCTACAATGAGCAGTTCTTC
TRBJ2-1 | NA | NA | TRBV11-2 | CASSLAPQSYNEQFF | TGTGCCAGCAGCTTAGCCCCCCAGTCCTACAATGAGCAGTTCTTC
TRBJ2-1 | NA | NA | TRBV9 | CTSSVTDKEYNEQFF | TGTACCAGCAGCGTGACAGACAAAGAATACAATGAGCAGTTCTTC
TRBJ1-2 | NA | few | TRBV6-2/TRBV6-3 | CASSYFDSPNYGYTF | TGTGCCAGCAGTTACTTTGACAGCCCTAACTATGGCTACACCTTC
TRBJ1-2 | NA | NA | TRBV20-1 | CSARGSGDGYTF | TGCAGTGCTAGAGGATCGGGGGACGGCTACACCTTC
TRBJ1-4 | NA | few | TRBV7-9 | CASSYQTATNEKLFF | TGTGCCAGCAGTTACCAGACCGCAACTAATGAAAAACTGTTTTTT
TRBJ2-1 | TRBD1 | NA | TRBV20-1 | CSANFRDRGFNEQFF | TGCAGCGCAAACTTCCGGGACAGGGGGTTCAATGAGCAGTTCTTC
TRBJ1-5 | NA | NA | TRBV6-1 | CASSGTALGYSNQPQHF | TGTGCCAGCAGTGGAACAGCCTTGGGGTATAGCAATCAGCCCCAGCATTTT
TRBJ1-2 | NA | NA | TRBV7-2 | CASKLGVDYGYTF | TGTGCCAGCAAATTGGGGGTCGACTATGGCTACACCTTC
TRBJ2-5 | NA | many | TRBV20-1 | CSARGGTGGETQYF | TGCAGTGCTAGAGGCGGAACAGGTGGAGAGACCCAGTACTTC
TRBJ1-4 | NA | NA | TRBV9 | CASSVGLGRGWNEKLFF | TGTGCCAGCAGCGTAGGTTTAGGGAGGGGATGGAATGAAAAACTGTTTTTT
TRBJ1-1 | TRBD1 | few | TRBV29-1 | CSAMGQGDTEAFF | TGCAGCGCGATGGGACAGGGGGACACTGAAGCTTTCTTT
TRBJ1-5 | NA | NA | TRBV29-1 | CSVKSPGEPQHF | TGCAGCGTTAAGTCCCCGGGGGAGCCCCAGCATTTT
TRBJ1-2 | NA | NA | TRBV10-3 | CAISTGLFGLGVYGYTF | TGTGCCATCAGCACGGGGTTGTTCGGATTAGGGGTCTATGGCTACACCTTC
TRBJ2-7 | TRBD2 | NA | TRBV5-1 | CASRRGAGSSYEQYF | TGCGCCAGCAGACGAGGAGCGGGGAGCTCCTACGAGCAGTACTTC
TRBJ1-5 | NA | NA | TRBV4-3 | CASSQDRFGYSNQPQHF | TGCGCCAGCAGCCAAGATCGTTTCGGATATAGCAATCAGCCCCAGCATTTT
TRBJ1-4 | NA | once | TRBV20-1 | CSGRQADNEKLFF | TGCAGTGGGCGACAGGCTGATAATGAAAAACTGTTTTTT
TRBJ1-1 | NA | NA | TRBV4-3 | CASSQGTWGTEAFF | TGCGCCAGCAGCCAAGGGACATGGGGCACTGAAGCTTTCTTT
TRBJ2-1 | TRBD2 | NA | TRBV11-2 | CASSRRPLAGSERGQFF | TGTGCCAGCAGCCGCCGCCCACTAGCGGGGTCCGAAAGGGGGCAGTTCTTC
TRBJ1-4 | TRBD1 | few | TRBV15 | CATSRETGSKEKLFF | TGTGCCACCAGCAGAGAGACAGGGAGTAAGGAAAAACTGTTTTTT
TRBJ1-6 | NA | few | TRBV15 | CATSTANGLTLSPLHF | TGTGCCACCAGCACCGCAAATGGACTTACGCTTTCACCCCTCCACTTT
TRBJ2-3 | TRBD2 | NA | TRBV9 | CASSVGGGGFADTQYF | TGTGCCAGCAGCGTTGGAGGCGGGGGGTTTGCAGATACGCAGTATTTT